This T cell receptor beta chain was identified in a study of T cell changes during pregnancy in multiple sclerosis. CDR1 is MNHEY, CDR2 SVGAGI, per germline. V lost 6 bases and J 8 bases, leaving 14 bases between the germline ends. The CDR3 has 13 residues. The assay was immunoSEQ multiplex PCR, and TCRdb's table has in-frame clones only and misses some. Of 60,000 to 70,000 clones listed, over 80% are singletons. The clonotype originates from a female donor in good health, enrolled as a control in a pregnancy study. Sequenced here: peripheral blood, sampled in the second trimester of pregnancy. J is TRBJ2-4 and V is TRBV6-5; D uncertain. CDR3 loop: CASSLTDRDIQYF. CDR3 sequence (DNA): TGTGCCAGCAGCCTTACCGACCGGGACATTCAGTACTTC.